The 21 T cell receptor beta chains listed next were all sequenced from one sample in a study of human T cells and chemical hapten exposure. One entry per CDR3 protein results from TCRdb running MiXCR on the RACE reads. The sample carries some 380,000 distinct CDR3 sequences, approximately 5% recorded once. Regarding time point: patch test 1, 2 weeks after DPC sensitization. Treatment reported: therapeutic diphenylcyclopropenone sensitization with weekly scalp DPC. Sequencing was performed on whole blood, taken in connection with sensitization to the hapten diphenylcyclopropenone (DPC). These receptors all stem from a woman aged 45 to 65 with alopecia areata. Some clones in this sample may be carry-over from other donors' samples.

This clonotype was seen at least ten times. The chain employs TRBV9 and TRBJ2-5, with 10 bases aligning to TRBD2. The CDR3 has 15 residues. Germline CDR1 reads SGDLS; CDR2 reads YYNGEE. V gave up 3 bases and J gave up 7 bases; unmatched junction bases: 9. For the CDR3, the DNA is TGTGCCAGCAGCGAGGGAGGACTAGCGGTCGGGACCCAGTACTTC. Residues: CASSEGGLAVGTQYF.

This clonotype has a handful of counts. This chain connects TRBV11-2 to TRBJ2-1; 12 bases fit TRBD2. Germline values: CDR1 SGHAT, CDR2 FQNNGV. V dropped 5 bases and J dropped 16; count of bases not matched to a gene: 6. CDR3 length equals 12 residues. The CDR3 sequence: CASSGRLAGVFF. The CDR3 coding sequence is TGTGCCAGCAGCGGCCGACTAGCGGGGGTTTTCTTC.

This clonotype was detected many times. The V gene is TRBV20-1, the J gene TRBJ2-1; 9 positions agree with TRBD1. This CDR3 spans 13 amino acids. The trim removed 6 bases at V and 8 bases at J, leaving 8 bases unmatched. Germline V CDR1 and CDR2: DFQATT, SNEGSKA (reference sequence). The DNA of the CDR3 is TGCAGTGCATCTGGACAGGGGAACGATGAGCAGTTCTTC. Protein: CSASGQGNDEQFF.

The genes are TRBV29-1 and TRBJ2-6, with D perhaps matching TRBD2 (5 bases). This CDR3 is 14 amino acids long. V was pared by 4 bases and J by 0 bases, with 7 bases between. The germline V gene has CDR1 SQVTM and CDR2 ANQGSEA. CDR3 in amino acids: CSVGAGSGANVLTF. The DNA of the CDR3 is TGCAGCGTTGGTGCGGGCTCTGGGGCCAACGTCCTGACTTTC.

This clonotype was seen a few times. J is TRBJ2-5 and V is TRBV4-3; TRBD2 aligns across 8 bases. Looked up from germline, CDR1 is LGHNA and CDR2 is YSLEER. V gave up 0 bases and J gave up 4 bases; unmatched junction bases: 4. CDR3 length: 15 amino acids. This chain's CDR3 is CASSQDRAGVETQYF. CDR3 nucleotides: TGCGCCAGCAGCCAAGATAGAGCGGGAGTAGAGACCCAGTACTTC.

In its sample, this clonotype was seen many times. CDR3 DNA sequence: TGTGCCAGCAGTACTAACAGGGGGCCTTACACTGAAGCTTTCTTT. It is translated as CASSTNRGPYTEAFF. The genes are TRBV12-3 or TRBV12-4 and TRBJ1-1; 9 nucleotides align to TRBD1. Unmatched junction bases numbered 7, after V lost 5 bases and J lost 3 bases. CDR3 size: 15 residues.

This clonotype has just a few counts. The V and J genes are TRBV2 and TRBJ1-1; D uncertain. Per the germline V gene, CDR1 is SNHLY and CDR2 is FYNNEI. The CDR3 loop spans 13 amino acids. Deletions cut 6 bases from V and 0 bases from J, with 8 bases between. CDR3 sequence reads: CASRGRVNTEAFF. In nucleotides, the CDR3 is TGTGCCAGCAGAGGTAGAGTGAACACTGAAGCTTTCTTT. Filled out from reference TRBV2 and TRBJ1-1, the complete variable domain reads EPEVTQTPSHQVTQMGQEVILRCVPISNHLYFYWYRQILGQKVEFLVSFYNNEISEKSEIFDDQFSVERPDGSNFTLKIRSTKLEDSAMYFCASRGRVNTEAFFGQGTRLTVV.

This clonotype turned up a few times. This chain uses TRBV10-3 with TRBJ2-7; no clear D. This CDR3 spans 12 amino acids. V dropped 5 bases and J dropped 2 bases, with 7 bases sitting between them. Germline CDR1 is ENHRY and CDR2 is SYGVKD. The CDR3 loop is CAISPAAYEQYF. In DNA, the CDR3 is TGTGCCATCAGTCCCGCGGCCTACGAGCAGTACTTC.

The CDR3 spells CASGSGGRIETQYF. CDR3 coding DNA: TGTGCCAGCGGGTCGGGGGGGAGGATAGAAACGCAGTATTTT. V gene TRBV7-8 combines with J gene TRBJ2-3; 8 bases fit TRBD2. After removal of 8 bases from V and 9 bases from J, the junction contained 13 bases not matched to a gene. The CDR3 contains 14 residues. In germline, CDR1 is SGHVS, CDR2 FQNEAQ.

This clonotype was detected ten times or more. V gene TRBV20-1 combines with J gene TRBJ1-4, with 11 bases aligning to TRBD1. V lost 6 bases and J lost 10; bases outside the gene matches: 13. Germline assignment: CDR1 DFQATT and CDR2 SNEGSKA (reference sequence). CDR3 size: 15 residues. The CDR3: CSAALPDRGQGKLFF. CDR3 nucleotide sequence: TGCAGTGCCGCCCTGCCGGACAGGGGGCAGGGAAAACTGTTTTTT.

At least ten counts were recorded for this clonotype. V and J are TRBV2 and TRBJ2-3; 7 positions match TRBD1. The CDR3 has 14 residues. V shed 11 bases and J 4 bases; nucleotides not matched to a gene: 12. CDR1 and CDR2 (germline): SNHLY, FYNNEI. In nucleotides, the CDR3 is TGTGCCTGGAAGGGACAGTCCGATTCAGATACGCAGTATTTT. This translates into CAWKGQSDSDTQYF.

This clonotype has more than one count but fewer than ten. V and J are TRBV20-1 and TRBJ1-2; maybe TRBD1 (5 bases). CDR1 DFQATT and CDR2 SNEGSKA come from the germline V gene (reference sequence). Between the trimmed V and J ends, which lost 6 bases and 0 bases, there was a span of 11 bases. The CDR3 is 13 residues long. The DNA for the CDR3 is TGCAGTGCGGAGACCAGGGCTAACTATGGCTACACCTTC. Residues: CSAETRANYGYTF.

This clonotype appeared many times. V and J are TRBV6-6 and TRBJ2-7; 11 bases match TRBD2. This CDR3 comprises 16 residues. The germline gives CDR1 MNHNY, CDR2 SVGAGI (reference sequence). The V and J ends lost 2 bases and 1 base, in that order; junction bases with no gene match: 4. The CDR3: CASSYPSGGPSYEQYF. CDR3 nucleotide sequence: TGTGCCAGCAGTTACCCTAGCGGGGGGCCTTCCTACGAGCAGTACTTC.

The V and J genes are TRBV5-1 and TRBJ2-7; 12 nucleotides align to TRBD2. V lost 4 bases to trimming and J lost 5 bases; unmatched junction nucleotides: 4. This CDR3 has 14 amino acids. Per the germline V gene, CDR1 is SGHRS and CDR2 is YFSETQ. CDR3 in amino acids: CASSKTSGSNEQYF. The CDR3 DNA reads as TGCGCCAGCAGCAAGACTAGCGGGAGCAACGAGCAGTACTTC.

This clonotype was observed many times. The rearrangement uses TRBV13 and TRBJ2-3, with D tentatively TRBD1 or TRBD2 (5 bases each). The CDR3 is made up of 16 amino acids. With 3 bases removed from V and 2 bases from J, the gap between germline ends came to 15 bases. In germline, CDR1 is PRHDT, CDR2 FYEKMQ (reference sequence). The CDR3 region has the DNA TGTGCCAGCAGCTTCCCCGGGACCCCCATCACAGATACGCAGTATTTT. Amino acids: CASSFPGTPITDTQYF. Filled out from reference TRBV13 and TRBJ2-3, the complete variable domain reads AAGVIQSPRHLIKEKRETATLKCYPIPRHDTVYWYQQGPGQDPQFLISFYEKMQSDKGSIPDRFSAQQFSDYHSELNMSSLELGDSALYFCASSFPGTPITDTQYFGPGTRLTVL.

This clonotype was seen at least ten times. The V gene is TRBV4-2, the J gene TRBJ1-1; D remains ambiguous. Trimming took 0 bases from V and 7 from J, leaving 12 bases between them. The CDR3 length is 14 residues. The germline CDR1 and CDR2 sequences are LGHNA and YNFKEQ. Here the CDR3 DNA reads TGTGCCAGCAGCCAAGATTTCACCGGGAGTGAAGCTTTCTTT. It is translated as CASSQDFTGSEAFF.

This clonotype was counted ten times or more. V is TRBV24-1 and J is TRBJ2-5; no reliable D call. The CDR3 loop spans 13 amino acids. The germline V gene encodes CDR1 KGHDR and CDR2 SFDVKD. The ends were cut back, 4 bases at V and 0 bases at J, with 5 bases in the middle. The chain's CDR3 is CATSDPYQETQYF. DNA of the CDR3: TGTGCCACCAGTGACCCGTACCAAGAGACCCAGTACTTC.

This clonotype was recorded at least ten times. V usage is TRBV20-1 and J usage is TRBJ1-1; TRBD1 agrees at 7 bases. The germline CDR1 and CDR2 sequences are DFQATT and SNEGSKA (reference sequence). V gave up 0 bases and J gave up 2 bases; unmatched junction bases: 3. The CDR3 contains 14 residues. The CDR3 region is CSARDGTANTEAFF. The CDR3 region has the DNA TGCAGTGCTAGAGATGGGACAGCTAACACTGAAGCTTTCTTT.

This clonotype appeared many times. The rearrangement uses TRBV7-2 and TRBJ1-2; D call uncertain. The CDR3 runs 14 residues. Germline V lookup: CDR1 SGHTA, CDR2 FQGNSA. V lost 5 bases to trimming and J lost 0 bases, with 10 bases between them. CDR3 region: CASSAPLSNYGYTF. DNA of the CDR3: TGTGCCAGCAGCGCTCCTTTATCTAACTATGGCTACACCTTC.

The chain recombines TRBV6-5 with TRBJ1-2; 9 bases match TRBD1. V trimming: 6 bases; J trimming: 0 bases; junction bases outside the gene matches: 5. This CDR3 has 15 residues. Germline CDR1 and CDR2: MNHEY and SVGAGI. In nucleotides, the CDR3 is TGTGCCAGCAGGCGGACAGGGGAAGCTAACTATGGCTACACCTTC. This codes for CASRRTGEANYGYTF.

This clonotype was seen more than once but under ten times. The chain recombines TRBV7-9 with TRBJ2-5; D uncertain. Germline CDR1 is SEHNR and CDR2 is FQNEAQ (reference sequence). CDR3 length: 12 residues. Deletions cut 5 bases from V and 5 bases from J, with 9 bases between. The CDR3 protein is CASSPPDETQYF. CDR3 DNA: TGTGCCAGCAGCCCCCCGGATGAGACCCAGTACTTC.